This T cell receptor beta chain was retrieved from a study of response to subunit inactivated influenza vaccine. TCRdb fed the RT-PCR reads into MiXCR, producing one record per CDR3 protein. The sample has 610,000 or so distinct CDR3 sequences, around 13% seen once. The study's findings and limits: Authors suggested few new T cells are recruited by each seasonal influenza vaccination.

Germline V lookup: CDR1 DFQATT, CDR2 SNEGSKA (reference sequence). The V end was cut by 2 bases, the J end by 2 bases, with 12 bases between. This CDR3 is 14 amino acids long. Note on this clonotype: Its specificity is unknown.

The TCR comes from a man aged 50-60 years who received an inactivated influenza vaccine. This sample comprised PBMCs from blood, obtained 11 to 12 days after vaccination. This chain uses TRBV20-1 with TRBJ2-5, with D perhaps matching TRBD1 (6 bases). CDR3 protein: CSARPNRAQETQYF. The CDR3 DNA follows: TGCAGTGCTAGACCGAACAGGGCTCAAGAGACCCAGTACTTC.